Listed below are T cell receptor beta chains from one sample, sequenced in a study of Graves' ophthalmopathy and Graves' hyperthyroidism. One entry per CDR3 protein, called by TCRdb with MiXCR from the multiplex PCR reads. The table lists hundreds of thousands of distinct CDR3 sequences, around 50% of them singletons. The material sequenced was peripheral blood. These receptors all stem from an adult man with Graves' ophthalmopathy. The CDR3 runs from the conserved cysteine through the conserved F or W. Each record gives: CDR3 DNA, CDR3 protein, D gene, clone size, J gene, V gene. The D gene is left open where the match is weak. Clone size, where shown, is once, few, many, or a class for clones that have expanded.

TGTGCCACCAGTGCGGGAGGACAGGTTAATCAGCCCCAGCATTTT,CATSAGGQVNQPQHF,TRBD1,many,TRBJ1-5,TRBV24-1
TGCGCCAGCAGCCAAGACGGGGCAGGGAACCAGCCCCAGCATTTT,CASSQDGAGNQPQHF,NA,NA,TRBJ1-5,TRBV4-1
TGTGCCAGCAGCCCTACTAGCGGGAGGGAGACCCAGTACTTC,CASSPTSGRETQYF,TRBD2,few,TRBJ2-5,TRBV7-3
TGTGCCAGCACCGAGACAGAGGTGTCCGGAAATGGCTACACCTTC,CASTETEVSGNGYTF,NA,few,TRBJ1-2,TRBV2
TGCAGTGCTAAGTGGACAGGAAACACTGAAGCTTTCTTT,CSAKWTGNTEAFF,TRBD1,NA,TRBJ1-1,TRBV20-1
TGTGCCAGCAGTTTCTGGGGACGGGAGCAGTACTTC,CASSFWGREQYF,NA,NA,TRBJ2-7,TRBV12-3/TRBV12-4
TGTGCCACCAGCAGAGATGGGGGGGTTCAAGAGACCCAGTACTTC,CATSRDGGVQETQYF,TRBD2,NA,TRBJ2-5,TRBV15
TGCGCCAGCAGCCCGGGACAGGGGGCAATATCTGGGGCCAACGTCCTGACTTTC,CASSPGQGAISGANVLTF,TRBD1,NA,TRBJ2-6,TRBV9
TGTGCCAGCGGGGGTGACAGGAACACTGAAGCTTTCTTT,CASGGDRNTEAFF,NA,NA,TRBJ1-1,TRBV2
TGCGCCAGCAGCTTGGCGGGGAGGGGGCAGGAGCCCCAGCATTTT,CASSLAGRGQEPQHF,TRBD1,NA,TRBJ1-5,TRBV5-5
TGTGCCAGCAGCCTCCAGGCGGTCCCATCCCTACTCTATGGCTACACCTTC,CASSLQAVPSLLYGYTF,NA,NA,TRBJ1-2,TRBV12-3/TRBV12-4
TGTGCCAGCAGTGAGGACAGGGTTTCACCCCTCCACTTT,CASSEDRVSPLHF,TRBD1,few,TRBJ1-6,TRBV6-4
TGTGCCAGCAGCCCATCCGGGACAGACTATGGCTACACCTTC,CASSPSGTDYGYTF,TRBD1,NA,TRBJ1-2,TRBV7-3
TGCAGTGCGGCTGCGCGGAATTCACCCCTCCACTTT,CSAAARNSPLHF,NA,NA,TRBJ1-6,TRBV20-1
TGTGCCAGCAGTTTAGTCGGGGCCTACGAGCAGTACTTC,CASSLVGAYEQYF,NA,NA,TRBJ2-7,TRBV2
TGTGCCAGCAGCCCCAAGGGTACTGGCCAGCCCCAGCATTTT,CASSPKGTGQPQHF,NA,NA,TRBJ1-5,TRBV12-3/TRBV12-4
TGTGCCACAAAAGGGAGGGCTAACACCGGGGAGCTGTTTTTT,CATKGRANTGELFF,TRBD2,few,TRBJ2-2,TRBV6-5
TGTGCCACCTCATTAGGAGCTGACAGGGGTTCCTACGAGCAGTACTTC,CATSLGADRGSYEQYF,TRBD1,few,TRBJ2-7,TRBV24-1
TGTGCCACCAGCAGCGAAGGCCTTGGGGGAAACACCATATATTTT,CATSSEGLGGNTIYF,NA,NA,TRBJ1-3,TRBV15
TGTGCCACCAGTGACCGGAACCCACCGACAGGGACTGCGGACTATGGCCACACCTTC,CATSDRNPPTGTADYGHTF,TRBD1,NA,TRBJ1-2,TRBV24-1
TGTGCCAGCAGCCACCGGAACACTGGAGCTTTCTTT,CASSHRNTGAFF,NA,NA,TRBJ1-1,TRBV9
TGTGCCAGCAGTGCTAGGGAAAAACTGTTTTTT,CASSAREKLFF,NA,few,TRBJ1-4,TRBV2
TGTGCCACTCGAAGACAGGGGACGGCGCCCGAAGCTTTCTTT,CATRRQGTAPEAFF,TRBD1,NA,TRBJ1-1,TRBV10-3
TGTGCCAGCAGCTTCGTCCGGGGGGCCAACACCGGGGAGCTGTTTTTT,CASSFVRGANTGELFF,NA,NA,TRBJ2-2,TRBV7-3
TGTGCCAGCACTAGGACAGGGGACACCGGGGAGCTGTTTTTT,CASTRTGDTGELFF,TRBD1,NA,TRBJ2-2,TRBV25-1
TGTGCCAGCAGCTTAACCCCGGCGGGACTAGCGGGGTACGAGCAGTACTTC,CASSLTPAGLAGYEQYF,TRBD2,NA,TRBJ2-7,TRBV7-3
TGTGCCAGTCGACGGTCGGGAAACACCATATATTTT,CASRRSGNTIYF,NA,few,TRBJ1-3,TRBV19
TGTGCCAGCAGTTTAGGGACACTCCTCTACGAGCAGTACTTC,CASSLGTLLYEQYF,NA,NA,TRBJ2-7,TRBV12-3/TRBV12-4
TGTGCCAGCAGCCACGGGACACATGGAAACACCATATATTTT,CASSHGTHGNTIYF,NA,NA,TRBJ1-3,TRBV2
TGTGCCAGCAGTCAACAGGGCTGGGATGGCTACACCTTC,CASSQQGWDGYTF,NA,NA,TRBJ1-2,TRBV25-1
TGTGCCAGCAGTTATATCACCGGGGCAGAGCAGTACTTC,CASSYITGAEQYF,NA,few,TRBJ2-7,TRBV6-5
TGTGCCTCTCAAGGGGCCGGAATGAACACTGAAGCTTTCTTT,CASQGAGMNTEAFF,NA,few,TRBJ1-1,TRBV24-1